This TCR beta chain was sequenced in a study of T cell responses to AZD1222 COVID-19 vaccine. For this clone: No antigen is known for it.

Study-wide results and caveats: Every sample of the repertoires postdated the peak T cell response. Females made up more of the donors, who were largely white British, and clonal diversity may have come out too low.

This table comes from immunoSEQ multiplex PCR, and its TCRdb copy is limited to in-frame clones, with some not included. The sample yields 180,000 or so clones, just over 90% seen once. This clonotype originated in an adult in good health. The material sequenced was peripheral blood, taken on day 0 of AZD1222 vaccination.

The CDR3 spells CASSQNRGSGANVLTF. DNA for the CDR3: TGTGCCAGCAGCCAAAATCGGGGCTCTGGGGCCAACGTCCTGACTTTC. The chain combines TRBV13 with TRBJ2-6; maybe TRBD2 (5 bases). Germline V gene sequence: CDR1 PRHDT, CDR2 FYEKMQ (reference sequence). V was shortened by 5 bases and J by 0 bases, with 11 bases between the two germline ends. The CDR3 length is 16 residues. The full variable domain, in which reference TRBV13 and TRBJ2-6 provide the parts outside the CDR3, is AAGVIQSPRHLIKEKRETATLKCYPIPRHDTVYWYQQGPGQDPQFLISFYEKMQSDKGSIPDRFSAQQFSDYHSELNMSSLELGDSALYFCASSQNRGSGANVLTFGAGSRLTVL.